The T cell receptor beta chain under discussion was sequenced for a study of vaccination and CD4 T cells after COVID-19. The study, taken as a whole, reports: From a median of roughly 20 to 40, SARS-CoV-2-reactive clonotypes increased, though not significantly.

This clonotype is labeled medium-sized. Its antigen is currently unknown. Cultured CD4+ T-cell DNA underwent Oncomine TCR Beta short-read sequencing. TCRdb redid the calling of the PCR reads with MiXCR, one entry per CDR3 protein. The sample consists of fewer than 15,000 distinct CDR3 sequences, roughly 59% of them appearing once. Treatment defined: roughly 10-day PBMC culture with coronavirus spike peptide pools or control peptides (ViraFEST assay). With 9 bases removed from V and 3 bases from J, the gap between germline ends came to 15 bases. The CDR3 consists of 14 residues. The germline CDR1 and CDR2 sequences are MNHNS and SASEGT.

The sequenced material came from CD4+ T cells from blood, cultured in vitro. The clonotype comes from a human donor who had recovered from COVID-19. The chain is built from TRBV6-1 and TRBJ1-5, with no clear D. The CDR3 region is CASTSSGNNQPQHF. As DNA, the CDR3 is TGTGCCAGTACTTCATCGGGGAACAATCAGCCCCAGCATTTT.